The text below deals with one T cell receptor beta chain. This CDR3 has 13 amino acids. The germline V gene encodes CDR1 SGDLS and CDR2 YYNGEE. The ends were cut back, 3 bases at V and 3 bases at J, with 9 bases in the middle. Measured with immunoSEQ multiplex PCR; TCRdb has only the in-frame clones, and not every one. The top ten clones hold approximately 0.55% of a sample with some 430,000 clones, about 90% of them seen once. This entry comes from a study of blood T cell repertoires in COVID-19. This sequence originates from a man in his late teens or twenties who had recovered from COVID-19. V and J are TRBV9 and TRBJ1-1, with a tentative D call TRBD1 (6 bases). The sequenced material came from PBMCs or T cells enriched from blood (not recorded which). The CDR3 DNA is TGTGCCAGCAGCGAGGCAGGGGACACTGAAGCTTTCTTT. It is translated as CASSEAGDTEAFF.